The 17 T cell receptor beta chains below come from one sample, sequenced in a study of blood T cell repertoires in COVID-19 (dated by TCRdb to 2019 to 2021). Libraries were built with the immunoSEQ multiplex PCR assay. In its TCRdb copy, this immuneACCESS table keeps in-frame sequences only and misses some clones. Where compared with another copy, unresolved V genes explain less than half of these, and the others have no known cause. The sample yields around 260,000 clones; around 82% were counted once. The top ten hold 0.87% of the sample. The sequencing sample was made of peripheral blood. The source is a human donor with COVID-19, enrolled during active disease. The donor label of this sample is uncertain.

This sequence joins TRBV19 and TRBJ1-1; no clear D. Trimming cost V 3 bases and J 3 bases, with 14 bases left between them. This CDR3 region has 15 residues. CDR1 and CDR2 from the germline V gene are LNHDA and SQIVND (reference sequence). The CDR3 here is CASSMPGAPDTEAFF. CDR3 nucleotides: TGTGCCAGTAGTATGCCGGGAGCTCCGGACACTGAAGCTTTCTTT.

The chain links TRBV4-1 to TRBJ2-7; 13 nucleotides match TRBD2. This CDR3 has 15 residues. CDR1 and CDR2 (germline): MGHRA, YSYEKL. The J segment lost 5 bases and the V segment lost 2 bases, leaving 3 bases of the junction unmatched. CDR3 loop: CASSQMGLAGNEQYF. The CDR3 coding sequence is TGCGCCAGCAGCCAAATGGGACTAGCGGGAAACGAGCAGTACTTC.

CDR3 residues: CATLGGSYNEQFF. For the CDR3, the DNA is TGTGCCACCCTAGGGGGCTCCTACAATGAGCAGTTCTTC. The rearrangement joins TRBV28 to TRBJ2-1, with a possible D match to TRBD1 (6 bases). There are 13 residues in the CDR3. Trimming cost V 10 bases and J 0 bases, with 10 bases left between them. Germline CDR1 and CDR2: MDHEN and SYDVKM.

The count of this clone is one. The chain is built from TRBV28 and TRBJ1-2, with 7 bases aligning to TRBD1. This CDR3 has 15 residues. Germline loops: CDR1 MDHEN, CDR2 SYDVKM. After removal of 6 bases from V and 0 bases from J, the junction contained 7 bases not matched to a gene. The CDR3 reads CASRRRQGTNYGYTF. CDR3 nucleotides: TGTGCCAGCAGGCGGCGACAGGGCACTAACTATGGCTACACCTTC.

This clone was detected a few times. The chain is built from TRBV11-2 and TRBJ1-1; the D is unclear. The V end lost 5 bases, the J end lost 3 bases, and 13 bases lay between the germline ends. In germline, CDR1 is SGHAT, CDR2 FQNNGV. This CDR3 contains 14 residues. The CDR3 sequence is CASSPPAAYTEAFF. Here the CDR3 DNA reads TGTGCCAGCAGCCCCCCGGCGGCATACACTGAAGCTTTCTTT.

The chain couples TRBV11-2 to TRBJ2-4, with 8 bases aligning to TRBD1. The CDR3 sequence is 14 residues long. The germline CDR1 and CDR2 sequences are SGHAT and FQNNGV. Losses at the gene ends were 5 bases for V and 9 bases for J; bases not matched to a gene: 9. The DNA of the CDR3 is TGTGCCAGCAGCGTGGACAGGGCTTTGAGCATTCAGTACTTC. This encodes CASSVDRALSIQYF.

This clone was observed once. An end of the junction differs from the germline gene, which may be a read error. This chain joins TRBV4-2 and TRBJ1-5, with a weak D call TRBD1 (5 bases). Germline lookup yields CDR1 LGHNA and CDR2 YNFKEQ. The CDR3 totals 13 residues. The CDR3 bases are TGTGCCAGCAGCCAAGCCCAAGGGGAGGGTATGGATTTT. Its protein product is CASSQAQGEGMDF.

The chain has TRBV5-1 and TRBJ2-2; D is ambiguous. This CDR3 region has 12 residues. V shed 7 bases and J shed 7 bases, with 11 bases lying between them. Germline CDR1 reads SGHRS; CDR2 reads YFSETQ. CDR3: CASQEVVGELFF. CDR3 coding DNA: TGCGCCAGCCAAGAGGTTGTCGGGGAGCTGTTTTTT.

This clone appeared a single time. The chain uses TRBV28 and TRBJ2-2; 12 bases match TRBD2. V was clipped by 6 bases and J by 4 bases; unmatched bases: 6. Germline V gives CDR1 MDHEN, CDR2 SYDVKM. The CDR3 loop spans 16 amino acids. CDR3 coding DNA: TGTGCCAGCAGCCGTGGACTAGCGGGACTCACCGGGGAGCTGTTTTTT. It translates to CASSRGLAGLTGELFF.

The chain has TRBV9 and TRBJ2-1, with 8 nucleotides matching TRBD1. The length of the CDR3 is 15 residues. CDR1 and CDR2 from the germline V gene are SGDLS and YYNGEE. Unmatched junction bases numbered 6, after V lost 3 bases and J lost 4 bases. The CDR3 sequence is CASSAGGRTYNEQFF. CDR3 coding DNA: TGTGCCAGCAGCGCAGGGGGCCGAACATACAATGAGCAGTTCTTC.

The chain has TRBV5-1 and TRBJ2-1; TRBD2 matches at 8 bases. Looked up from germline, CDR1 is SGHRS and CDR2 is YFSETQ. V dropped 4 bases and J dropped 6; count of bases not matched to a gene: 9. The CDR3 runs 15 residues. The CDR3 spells CASSQAGVHPNEQFF. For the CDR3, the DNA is TGCGCCAGCAGCCAAGCGGGAGTTCACCCCAATGAGCAGTTCTTC.

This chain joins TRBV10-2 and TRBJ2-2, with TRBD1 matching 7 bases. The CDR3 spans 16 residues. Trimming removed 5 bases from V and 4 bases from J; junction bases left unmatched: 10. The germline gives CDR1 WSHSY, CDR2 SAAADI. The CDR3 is CASSSPEGAFTGELFF. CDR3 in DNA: TGCGCCAGCAGTTCCCCCGAGGGGGCTTTCACCGGGGAGCTGTTTTTT.

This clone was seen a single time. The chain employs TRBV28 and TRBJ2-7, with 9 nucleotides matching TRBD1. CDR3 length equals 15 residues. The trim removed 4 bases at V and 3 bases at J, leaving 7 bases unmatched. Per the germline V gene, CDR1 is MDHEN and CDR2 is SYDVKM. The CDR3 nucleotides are TGTGCCAGCAGTTCAGTCCGGACAGGGGACTACGAGCAGTACTTC. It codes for CASSSVRTGDYEQYF.

CDR3 in amino acids: CASSFQGEKNQPQHF. CDR3 bases: TGTGCCAGCAGTTTTCAGGGGGAAAAGAATCAGCCCCAGCATTTT. The chain combines TRBV28 with TRBJ1-5, with 7 bases that match TRBD1. CDR1 and CDR2 (germline): MDHEN, SYDVKM. The CDR3 extends over 15 amino acids. Losses at the gene ends were 3 bases for V and 4 bases for J; bases not matched to a gene: 6. Drawing the rest from reference TRBV28 and TRBJ1-5, the complete variable domain is DVKVTQSSRYLVKRTGEKVFLECVQDMDHENMFWYRQDPGLGLRLIYFSYDVKMKEKGDIPEGYSVSREKKERFSLILESASTNQTSMYLCASSFQGEKNQPQHFGDGTRLSIL.

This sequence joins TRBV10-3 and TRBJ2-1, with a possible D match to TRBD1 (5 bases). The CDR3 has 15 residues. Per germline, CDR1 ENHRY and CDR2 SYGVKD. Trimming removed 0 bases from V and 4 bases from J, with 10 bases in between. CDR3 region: CAISESGASYNEQFF. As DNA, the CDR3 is TGTGCCATCAGTGAGTCTGGGGCTAGTTACAATGAGCAGTTCTTC.

The CDR3 here is CASSGNQGAPEKLFF. CDR3 DNA sequence: TGTGCCAGCAGCGGAAACCAGGGGGCGCCCGAAAAACTGTTTTTT. The gene calls are TRBV5-4 and TRBJ1-4; 8 positions match TRBD1. Germline-derived CDR1 and CDR2 are SGHNT and YYREEE (reference sequence). CDR3 size: 15 residues. V was pared by 4 bases and J by 8 bases, with 10 bases of the junction left unmatched.

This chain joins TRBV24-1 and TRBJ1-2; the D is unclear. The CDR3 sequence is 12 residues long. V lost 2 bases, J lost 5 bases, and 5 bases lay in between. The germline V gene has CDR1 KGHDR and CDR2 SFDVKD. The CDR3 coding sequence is TGTGCCACCAGTGATTCGGGGTATGGCTACACCTTC. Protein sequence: CATSDSGYGYTF.